This T cell receptor beta chain was identified during a study of OX40 agonist ivuxolimab in advanced cancers. V was trimmed by 5 bases and J by 2 bases, leaving 15 bases between them. The CDR3 has 16 amino acids. In germline, CDR1 is SNHLY, CDR2 FYNNEI. The repertoire was sequenced with immunoSEQ multiplex PCR; TCRdb's copy has only in-frame clones and lacks some. The table lists about 57,000 clones, approximately 83% of them singletons. The V gene is TRBV2, the J gene TRBJ2-2; D may match TRBD1 or TRBD2 (5 bases each). The source was CD4+ or CD8+ T cells sorted from blood, collected in a trial of the OX40 agonist ivuxolimab. The receptor was derived from an adult with an advanced solid tumor such as melanoma, head and neck, liver or kidney cancer. In nucleotides, the CDR3 is TGTGCCAGCAGTCCTCCCGGGACCTCCAACACCGGGGAGCTGTTTTTT. The encoded protein is CASSPPGTSNTGELFF.